Listed below are T cell receptor beta chains from one sample, sequenced in a study of beta chain features in type 1 diabetes. Clones were sequenced by immunoSEQ multiplex PCR, and TCRdb holds only the in-frame ones, with some missing. The sample includes hundreds of thousands of clones, 10% to 15% seen only once; the top ten take approximately 0.015%. Source material: naive CD4+ T cells from blood. The receptors derive from a man between 18 and 35 years old in good health. CDR3s include the opening cysteine and the closing phenylalanine or tryptophan. Fields, in order: J gene, V gene, CDR3 protein.

J gene: TRBJ1-2
V gene: TRBV7-9
CDR3 protein: CASSLGTGSPGGYTF

J gene: TRBJ2-5
V gene: TRBV29-1
CDR3 protein: CSVINRLVSETQYF

J gene: TRBJ2-1
V gene: TRBV7-3
CDR3 protein: CASSADSSYNEQFF

J gene: TRBJ2-1
V gene: TRBV19
CDR3 protein: CASSSGRASYNEQFF

J gene: TRBJ2-3
V gene: TRBV6-1
CDR3 protein: CASSVQREAGTDTQYF

J gene: TRBJ1-5
V gene: TRBV5-1
CDR3 protein: CASSIGTLSNQPQHF

J gene: TRBJ1-5
V gene: TRBV11-2
CDR3 protein: CASPINQPQHF

J gene: TRBJ2-5
V gene: TRBV15
CDR3 protein: CATSRGGTPQETQYF

J gene: TRBJ2-5
V gene: TRBV29-1
CDR3 protein: CSVASWTGGSEQYF

J gene: TRBJ1-2
V gene: TRBV6-5
CDR3 protein: CATKEGMQNYGYTF

J gene: TRBJ1-1
V gene: TRBV4-3
CDR3 protein: CASSQGQGTGNTEAFF

J gene: TRBJ2-2
V gene: TRBV29-1
CDR3 protein: CSVEGLLNTGELFF

J gene: TRBJ2-1
V gene: TRBV29-1
CDR3 protein: CSIGQGERFF